A selection of T cell receptor beta chains follows, all from one sample in a study of long-term antiretroviral therapy in people with HIV. Repertoires were generated with immunoSEQ multiplex PCR, while TCRdb's copy carries only in-frame clones and drops some. The table records 39,000 or so clones, around 79% of them present only once. The sample was unsorted PBMCs, taken 0.6 years after starting antiretroviral therapy. The receptors originated from a man aged 18-30 years with HIV. CDR3s include the opening cysteine and the closing phenylalanine or tryptophan. A D gene is named only where the DNA matches it firmly. A clone size is listed for some rows: how often the clone was seen (once, few, many), or a class if it is expanded.

V gene: TRBV11-1
clone size: -
D gene: -
J gene: TRBJ1-1
CDR3 DNA: TGTGCCAGCAGCTTAAGGTCCACAGGTGGTGAAGCTTTCTTT
CDR3 protein: CASSLRSTGGEAFF

V gene: TRBV10-2
clone size: -
D gene: -
J gene: TRBJ1-5
CDR3 DNA: TGCGCCAGCAGTGAGTATTATAGCAATCAGCCCCAGCATTTT
CDR3 protein: CASSEYYSNQPQHF

V gene: TRBV10-3
clone size: -
D gene: -
J gene: TRBJ2-7
CDR3 DNA: TGTGCCATCAGTGATTTGCCCTACGAGCAGTACTTC
CDR3 protein: CAISDLPYEQYF

V gene: TRBV18
clone size: once
D gene: TRBD2
J gene: TRBJ2-3
CDR3 DNA: TGTGCCAGCTCACCATCCAGAGCGGGGTCTAGCACAGATACGCAGTATTTT
CDR3 protein: CASSPSRAGSSTDTQYF

V gene: TRBV6-5
clone size: -
D gene: -
J gene: TRBJ2-1
CDR3 DNA: TGTGCCAGCAGATCCGGGCCGAGCTCCTACAATGAGCAGTTCTTC
CDR3 protein: CASRSGPSSYNEQFF

V gene: TRBV10-1
clone size: once
D gene: -
J gene: TRBJ2-7
CDR3 DNA: TGCGCCAGCAGTTATACCCTGGACGAGCAGTACTTC
CDR3 protein: CASSYTLDEQYF

V gene: TRBV11-2
clone size: -
D gene: TRBD1
J gene: TRBJ2-2
CDR3 DNA: TGTGCCAGCAGCACCGGGACAGCCACCGGGGAGCTGTTTTTT
CDR3 protein: CASSTGTATGELFF

V gene: TRBV5-6
clone size: -
D gene: -
J gene: TRBJ1-1
CDR3 DNA: TGTGCCAGCAGCTTGGGGCGGAGGAACACTGAAGCTTTCTTT
CDR3 protein: CASSLGRRNTEAFF

V gene: TRBV7-7
clone size: once
D gene: TRBD1
J gene: TRBJ1-4
CDR3 DNA: TGTGCTAGCAGCTTACGACAGGGGATGAATGAAAAACTGTTTTTT
CDR3 protein: CASSLRQGMNEKLFF

V gene: TRBV25-1
clone size: -
D gene: -
J gene: TRBJ1-2
CDR3 DNA: TGTGCCAGCAGTAGACAACAGGGATTGGATGGCTACACCTTC
CDR3 protein: CASSRQQGLDGYTF

V gene: TRBV6-1
clone size: few
D gene: TRBD1
J gene: TRBJ1-3
CDR3 DNA: TGTGCCAGCACTATGGACAGGGTCGGAAACACCATATATTTT
CDR3 protein: CASTMDRVGNTIYF

V gene: TRBV6-5
clone size: -
D gene: -
J gene: TRBJ1-1
CDR3 DNA: TGTGCCAGCAGTTACTCGGAGGGGGAAGCTTTCTTT
CDR3 protein: CASSYSEGEAFF

V gene: TRBV7-2
clone size: -
D gene: -
J gene: TRBJ1-5
CDR3 DNA: TGTGCCAGCAGCTCAAATTCCAGGGGTAATCAGCCCCAGCATTTT
CDR3 protein: CASSSNSRGNQPQHF

V gene: TRBV5-6
clone size: -
D gene: -
J gene: TRBJ2-1
CDR3 DNA: TGTGCCAGCAGCTTAGGGTTGAGCTCCTACAATGAGCAGTTCTTC
CDR3 protein: CASSLGLSSYNEQFF

V gene: TRBV27
clone size: -
D gene: -
J gene: TRBJ2-7
CDR3 DNA: TGTGCCAGCAGTTTTCGGTGGACGGAAGTGGGGTTACTGGTAAATTGGACCCCCTACGAGCAGTACTTC
CDR3 protein: CASSFRWTEVGLLVNWTPYEQYF

V gene: TRBV10-3
clone size: -
D gene: -
J gene: TRBJ2-6
CDR3 DNA: TGTGCCATCAATATAGACGGGGTGGTCTCTGGGGCCAACGTCCTGACTTTC
CDR3 protein: CAINIDGVVSGANVLTF

V gene: TRBV14
clone size: once
D gene: -
J gene: TRBJ2-7
CDR3 DNA: TGTGCCAGCAGCCCGGTAGGAGGTGTCTCCGAGCAGTACTTC
CDR3 protein: CASSPVGGVSEQYF

V gene: TRBV13
clone size: -
D gene: TRBD1
J gene: TRBJ1-1
CDR3 DNA: TGTGCCAGCAGCCAACAACAGGGGGCAAACACTGAAGCTTTCTTT
CDR3 protein: CASSQQQGANTEAFF

V gene: TRBV15
clone size: -
D gene: -
J gene: TRBJ1-1
CDR3 DNA: TGTGCCACCAGCAGAGCTGGGCGGGGGAACACTGAAGCTTTCTTT
CDR3 protein: CATSRAGRGNTEAFF

V gene: TRBV11-2
clone size: -
D gene: TRBD2
J gene: TRBJ2-3
CDR3 DNA: TGTGCCAGCAGCTTAATGAGCGGGGGCACAGATACGCAGTATTTT
CDR3 protein: CASSLMSGGTDTQYF

V gene: TRBV30
clone size: -
D gene: -
J gene: TRBJ1-2
CDR3 DNA: TGTGCCTGGAGTCTTGACAGCCGGGGCTACACCTTC
CDR3 protein: CAWSLDSRGYTF

V gene: TRBV28
clone size: -
D gene: TRBD2
J gene: TRBJ2-1
CDR3 DNA: TGTGCCACCCTCGGAGGAGCTCTAGCGGGTCATGAGCAGTTCTTC
CDR3 protein: CATLGGALAGHEQFF